Listed below are T cell receptor beta chains from one sample, sequenced in a study of OX40 agonist ivuxolimab in advanced cancers. Produced via immunoSEQ multiplex PCR; TCRdb's table is partial and in-frame only. The table records approximately 88,000 clones, 70% to 90% of them present only once. Material: CD4+ or CD8+ T cells sorted from blood, obtained in a trial of the OX40 agonist ivuxolimab. These receptors all come from an adult with an advanced solid tumor such as melanoma, head and neck, liver or kidney cancer. Each CDR3 is given with its conserved first and last residue. Each record gives: clone size, J gene, D gene, V gene, CDR3 protein, CDR3 DNA. A D gene is named only where the DNA matches it firmly. Only some rows state a clone size, as once, few, many or a class for expanded clones.

>.|TRBJ1-6|.|TRBV19
CAGQAGHNSPLHF
TGTGCCGGTCAAGCAGGGCATAATTCACCCCTCCACTTT
>.|TRBJ1-4|.|TRBV19
CASSKKAGATNEKLFF
TGTGCCAGTAGTAAGAAGGCAGGCGCAACTAATGAAAAACTGTTTTTT
>once|TRBJ2-7|TRBD2|TRBV5-1
CASSFGLAGEQYF
TGCGCCAGCAGCTTTGGACTAGCGGGGGAGCAGTACTTC
>.|TRBJ2-7|TRBD1|TRBV6-1
CASPTGTGDHEQYF
TGTGCCAGCCCTACCGGGACAGGGGACCACGAGCAGTACTTC
>.|TRBJ2-1|.|TRBV5-1
CASSPGNNEQFF
TGCGCCAGCAGCCCCGGGAACAATGAGCAGTTCTTC
>.|TRBJ2-3|.|TRBV5-1
CASSLNTDTQYF
TGCGCCAGCAGCTTGAACACAGATACGCAGTATTTT
>.|TRBJ1-2|TRBD1|TRBV11-2
CASSLKGDRDGYTF
TGTGCCAGCAGCTTAAAGGGGGACAGAGATGGCTACACCTTC
>.|TRBJ1-1|.|TRBV11-2
CASSLVEAGLEAFF
TGTGCCAGCAGCTTAGTAGAAGCGGGACTAGAAGCTTTCTTT
>few|TRBJ1-1|.|TRBV27
CASSFQGQNTEAFF
TGTGCCAGCAGCTTCCAGGGCCAGAACACTGAAGCTTTCTTT
>.|TRBJ2-7|.|TRBV4-1
CASSQEVESGFSYEQYF
TGCGCCAGCAGCCAAGAAGTCGAGTCAGGGTTTTCCTACGAGCAGTACTTC
>.|TRBJ1-3|.|TRBV10-3
CAISEGGLVSGNTIYF
TGTGCCATCAGTGAGGGGGGGCTAGTCTCTGGAAACACCATATATTTT
>.|TRBJ2-1|.|TRBV10-3
CAISERSVDSYNEQFF
TGTGCCATCAGTGAAAGGTCCGTCGACTCCTACAATGAGCAGTTCTTC
>.|TRBJ1-2|.|TRBV6-5
CASSSPSLTNYGYTF
TGTGCCAGCAGTTCCCCGTCCCTAACTAACTATGGCTACACCTTC
>once|TRBJ2-6|TRBD2|TRBV19
CASKRGSGGSGANVLTF
TGTGCCAGTAAGAGGGGTAGCGGGGGGTCTGGGGCCAACGTCCTGACTTTC
>.|TRBJ2-3|.|TRBV9
CASSVGGLRGGTTDTQYF
TGTGCCAGCAGCGTAGGTGGACTCCGAGGGGGGACCACAGATACGCAGTATTTT
>.|TRBJ1-5|.|TRBV15
CATSRDRGEHQPQHF
TGTGCCACCAGCAGAGATCGGGGCGAGCATCAGCCCCAGCATTTT
>.|TRBJ1-2|.|TRBV6-5
CASTSGTAYGYTF
TGTGCCAGCACCTCCGGGACGGCATATGGCTACACCTTC
>.|TRBJ2-7|TRBD1|TRBV5-1
CASSPIPGQSYEQYF
TGCGCCAGCAGCCCTATACCGGGACAGTCCTACGAGCAGTACTTC
>.|TRBJ1-2|.|TRBV12-5
CASGPSLANYGYTF
TGTGCTAGTGGTCCCTCCTTAGCTAACTATGGCTACACCTTC
>once|TRBJ2-3|TRBD2|TRBV19
CASSTQRGGQDTQYF
TGTGCCAGTAGTACCCAGCGGGGGGGCCAAGATACGCAGTATTTT
>.|TRBJ2-6|TRBD1|TRBV5-1
CASSPDRGGGANVLTF
TGCGCCAGCAGCCCGGACAGGGGGGGTGGGGCCAACGTCCTGACTTTC
>.|TRBJ2-3|TRBD1|TRBV13
CASSLTGGLGGGTDTQYF
TGTGCCAGCAGCCTCACAGGGGGGCTCGGCGGGGGCACAGATACGCAGTATTTT
>.|TRBJ2-1|.|TRBV19
CASSSGGQNNEQFF
TGTGCCAGTAGTAGTGGGGGGCAGAACAATGAGCAGTTCTTC
>.|TRBJ1-2|.|TRBV7-2
CASSLSVGYTF
TGTGCCAGCAGCTTATCAGTAGGCTACACCTTC
>.|TRBJ1-2|TRBD1|TRBV7-9
CASSPSTGVHYGYTF
TGTGCCAGCAGCCCGTCGACAGGGGTTCACTATGGCTACACCTTC